These 32 T cell receptor beta chains share one sample of origin, sequenced in a study of cytomegalovirus exposure and HLA in healthy donors. Amplification used 60 Vbeta primers and 13 Jbeta primers. Libraries were prepared by immunoSEQ multiplex PCR; TCRdb keeps only in-frame clonotypes and omits some of them. The sample includes 100,000 to 120,000 clones, 83% of them seen just once. The specimen was PBMCs. The receptors were gathered from a man aged 18 to 30 in good health and CMV-seronegative.

The CDR3 bases are TGTGCCAGCAGCCGTTCACCCGGGACTAGCGGATACAATGAGCAGTTCTTC. Residues: CASSRSPGTSGYNEQFF. The chain combines TRBV28 with TRBJ2-1; 11 nucleotides agree with TRBD2. The CDR3 totals 17 residues. Germline V CDR1 and CDR2: MDHEN, SYDVKM. The J segment lost 4 bases and the V segment lost 6 bases, leaving 11 bases of the junction unmatched.

V usage is TRBV7-9 and J usage is TRBJ2-4, with 8 bases fitting TRBD1. CDR1 is SEHNR and CDR2 is FQNEAQ in the germline V gene (reference sequence). This CDR3 spans 14 amino acids. After removal of 5 bases from V and 7 bases from J, the junction contained 7 bases not matched to a gene. In DNA, the CDR3 is TGTGCCAGCAGCCCCAGGACAGGGACGAACATTCAGTACTTC. Its protein product is CASSPRTGTNIQYF.

The rearrangement uses TRBV9 and TRBJ1-3; TRBD1 agrees at 8 bases. The CDR3 contains 16 residues. The V gene end was trimmed by 4 bases and the J gene end by 2 bases; junction bases not matched to a gene: 8. Per germline, CDR1 SGDLS and CDR2 YYNGEE. The CDR3 reads CASSRDRGMAGNTIYF. The CDR3 DNA reads TGTGCCAGCAGCAGAGACAGGGGAATGGCTGGAAACACCATATATTTT.

The chain combines TRBV19 with TRBJ2-1; TRBD2 matches 12 bases. Per germline, CDR1 LNHDA and CDR2 SQIVND (reference sequence). The CDR3 spans 15 residues. With 5 bases clipped from V and 3 bases from J, the junction kept 2 bases outside the gene matches. The CDR3: CASSLLAGGYNEQFF. The CDR3 DNA sequence: TGTGCCAGTAGTCTACTAGCGGGAGGCTACAATGAGCAGTTCTTC. The full variable domain, with the rest looked up from reference TRBV19 and TRBJ2-1, is DGGITQSPKYLFRKEGQNVTLSCEQNLNHDAMYWYRQDPGQGLRLIYYSQIVNDFQKGDIAEGYSVSREKKESFPLTVTSAQKNPTAFYLCASSLLAGGYNEQFFGPGTRLTVL.

This clone was seen just once. The genes are TRBV19 and TRBJ2-3, with 10 bases lining up with TRBD2. Losses at the gene ends were 4 bases for V and 3 bases for J; bases not matched to a gene: 4. Germline CDR1 and CDR2: LNHDA and SQIVND (reference sequence). This CDR3 has 15 residues. CDR3 in amino acids: CASSSASGRTDTQYF. CDR3 bases: TGTGCCAGTAGTAGCGCTAGCGGGAGAACAGATACGCAGTATTTT.

V and J are TRBV28 and TRBJ1-2; maybe TRBD1 (6 bases). Trimming took off 8 bases at V and 2 bases at J, with 15 bases between the two ends. This CDR3 contains 14 residues. Germline-derived CDR1 and CDR2 are MDHEN and SYDVKM. The CDR3 sequence is CASGLGTLNYGYTF. The CDR3 coding sequence is TGTGCCAGCGGCCTAGGGACACTCAACTATGGCTACACCTTC.

The chain links TRBV27 to TRBJ2-1; possible D gene TRBD2, 5 bases. The CDR3 length is 13 residues. CDR1 and CDR2 from the germline V gene are MNHEY and SMNVEV (reference sequence). V lost 0 bases and J lost 6, with 6 bases in between. The CDR3 reads CASSLSRGNEQFF. In nucleotides, the CDR3 is TGTGCCAGCAGTTTATCCCGGGGCAATGAGCAGTTCTTC.

The rearrangement uses TRBV9 and TRBJ2-3, with 9 bases fitting TRBD2. CDR3 length equals 14 residues. Germline values: CDR1 SGDLS, CDR2 YYNGEE. V dropped 3 bases and J dropped 8; count of bases not matched to a gene: 7. This chain's CDR3 is CASSGGLAVVTQYF. CDR3 in DNA: TGTGCCAGCAGCGGGGGACTAGCTGTCGTTACGCAGTATTTT.

The V and J genes are TRBV27 and TRBJ2-5; 9 bases align to TRBD1. CDR3 length equals 13 residues. Germline V CDR1 and CDR2: MNHEY, SMNVEV (reference sequence). The V and J ends lost 6 bases and 6 bases, in that order; junction bases with no gene match: 5. CDR3 DNA: TGTGCCAGCAGCGAGGACAGGGGAAAGACCCAGTACTTC. Protein product: CASSEDRGKTQYF.

This chain links TRBV29-1 with TRBJ1-1, with a weak D call TRBD1 (5 bases). This CDR3 spans 12 amino acids. The germline V gene has CDR1 SQVTM and CDR2 ANQGSEA. V lost 3 bases to trimming and J lost 3 bases, with 8 bases between them. The chain's CDR3 is CSVDQGHTEAFF. CDR3 DNA: TGCAGCGTTGACCAGGGCCACACTGAAGCTTTCTTT.

This rearrangement joins TRBV7-6 to TRBJ2-1; 11 nucleotides align to TRBD1. V lost 5 bases to trimming and J lost 7 bases; unmatched junction nucleotides: 19. The CDR3 loop spans 19 amino acids. Germline CDR1 is SGHVS and CDR2 is FNYEAQ. CDR3: CASSLTYSGTGGARNEQFF. The CDR3 nucleotides are TGTGCCAGCAGCCTCACGTACTCCGGGACAGGGGGTGCAAGGAATGAGCAGTTCTTC.

The gene calls are TRBV30 and TRBJ1-2; 9 positions agree with TRBD1. V shed 0 bases, J shed 8 bases, and the junction held 10 bases outside the gene matches. CDR1 is GTSNPN, CDR2 SVGIG, per germline (reference sequence). CDR3 size: 15 residues. This CDR3 is CAWSVSRDRGNGYTF. The DNA for the CDR3 is TGTGCCTGGAGTGTATCCCGAGACAGGGGGAACGGCTACACCTTC. The variable domain in full, with the rest retrieved from reference TRBV30 and TRBJ1-2, is SQTIHQWPATLVQPVGSPLSLECTVEGTSNPNLYWYRQAAGRGLQLLFYSVGIGQISSEVPQNLSASRPQDRQFILSSKKLLLSDSGFYLCAWSVSRDRGNGYTFGSGTRLTVV.

The chain is built from TRBV5-1 and TRBJ2-1, with 10 nucleotides matching TRBD2. Germline V gives CDR1 SGHRS, CDR2 YFSETQ. The CDR3 covers 14 residues. Trimming at V came to 2 bases and at J to 10 bases, leaving 6 bases not matched to a gene. For the CDR3, the DNA is TGCGCCAGCAGCTTAGCGGGAGGGCCCAGGGAGCAGTTCTTC. This translates into CASSLAGGPREQFF.

This chain links TRBV4-3 with TRBJ1-1; TRBD1 might be the D (5 bases). Trimming stripped 1 base from V and 0 bases from J, with 12 bases between. This CDR3 has 16 residues. Germline V lookup: CDR1 LGHNA, CDR2 YSLEER. The CDR3 loop reads CASSQGAGPLNTEAFF. CDR3 DNA: TGCGCCAGCAGCCAAGGAGCAGGGCCCCTGAACACTGAAGCTTTCTTT.

The chain joins TRBV10-2 to TRBJ2-7; TRBD2 matches at 7 bases. This CDR3 is 14 amino acids long. Per the germline V gene, CDR1 is WSHSY and CDR2 is SAAADI. V lost 10 bases and J lost 6; bases outside the gene matches: 15. This CDR3 reads CATMLGGSISEQYF. CDR3 DNA: TGCGCCACCATGCTGGGCGGGAGTATCTCCGAGCAGTACTTC.

As regards this clone: Other DNA sequences in the same sample also yield this CDR3. The chain uses TRBV5-1 and TRBJ2-1, with D possibly being TRBD2 (6 bases). V gave up 4 bases and J gave up 3 bases, with 11 bases separating them. This CDR3 is 14 amino acids long. Germline V gene sequence: CDR1 SGHRS, CDR2 YFSETQ. The CDR3 coding sequence is TGCGCCAGCAGCCTCACGGGGGACTACAATGAGCAGTTCTTC. Translated: CASSLTGDYNEQFF. The whole variable domain, filled in from reference TRBV5-1 and TRBJ2-1, reads KAGVTQTPRYLIKTRGQQVTLSCSPISGHRSVSWYQQTPGQGLQFLFEYFSETQRNKGNFPGRFSGRQFSNSRSEMNVSTLELGDSALYLCASSLTGDYNEQFFGPGTRLTVL.

The chain has TRBV9 and TRBJ2-1; TRBD1 might be the D (5 bases). The germline V gene encodes CDR1 SGDLS and CDR2 YYNGEE. The V gene lost 1 base and the J gene lost 6 bases, with 20 bases spanning the gap. This CDR3 spans 17 amino acids. CDR3 protein: CASSVKGVKLLCNEQFF. CDR3 nucleotide sequence: TGTGCCAGCAGCGTAAAAGGGGTCAAGTTACTCTGCAATGAGCAGTTCTTC.

The chain carries TRBV7-9 and TRBJ2-2; a weak D match, TRBD2 (5 bases). The CDR3 totals 13 residues. CDR1 is SEHNR and CDR2 is FQNEAQ in the germline V gene (reference sequence). The ends were cut back, 3 bases at V and 7 bases at J, with 9 bases in the middle. The CDR3 DNA reads as TGTGCCAGCAGCTTTGGGAGTCACGGGGAGCTGTTTTTT. Its translation: CASSFGSHGELFF.

The chain links TRBV6-5 to TRBJ1-1; no clear D gene. Germline-derived CDR1 and CDR2 are MNHEY and SVGAGI. Trimming took off 6 bases at V and 1 base at J, with 9 bases between the two ends. The length of the CDR3 is 13 residues. The CDR3 here is CASRGNRNTEAFF. The CDR3 DNA reads as TGTGCCAGCAGGGGTAACAGGAACACTGAAGCTTTCTTT.

The rearrangement joins TRBV10-2 to TRBJ2-1; 13 nucleotides line up with TRBD2. Germline V gene lookup returns CDR1 WSHSY and CDR2 SAAADI. V gave up 10 bases and J gave up 5 bases; unmatched junction bases: 5. The CDR3 has 14 residues. As DNA, the CDR3 is TGCGCCACCAGGGGACTAGCGGGAAACAATGAGCAGTTCTTC. This sequence encodes CATRGLAGNNEQFF.

Only a few counts were recorded for this clone. This sequence joins TRBV4-3 and TRBJ1-5; 7 nucleotides agree with TRBD1. In germline, CDR1 is LGHNA, CDR2 YSLEER. J gave up 4 bases and V 1 base, and 7 bases lay outside the gene matches. The CDR3 is 16 residues long. The DNA of the CDR3 is TGCGCCAGCAGCCAAGTATGGGACAGCCCTAATCAGCCCCAGCATTTT. This codes for CASSQVWDSPNQPQHF.

The gene calls are TRBV6-1 and TRBJ1-2, with D maybe TRBD1 (6 bases). In germline, CDR1 is MNHNS, CDR2 SASEGT. The CDR3 has 14 amino acids. Trimming removed 2 bases at V and 3 bases at J, with 10 bases between. The CDR3 nucleotides are TGTGCCAGCAGTGAAAACGGGGGGCACTATGGCTACACCTTC. It yields the protein CASSENGGHYGYTF.

The J gene is TRBJ2-5, the V gene TRBV11-2; 7 bases agree with TRBD1. The CDR3 sequence is 15 residues long. The J segment lost 2 bases and the V segment lost 0 bases, leaving 3 bases of the junction unmatched. Germline V gene lookup returns CDR1 SGHAT and CDR2 FQNNGV. The CDR3 region has the DNA TGTGCCAGCAGCTTAGATGGCAGGGGGCAAGAGACCCAGTACTTC. Translating it yields CASSLDGRGQETQYF.

The chain recombines TRBV27 with TRBJ2-1; tentative D call: TRBD2 (6 bases). This CDR3 is built from 14 residues. The germline V and J ends were trimmed by 3 bases and 3 bases, with 9 bases remaining between them. Germline V gene data show CDR1 as MNHEY and CDR2 as SMNVEV (reference sequence). The CDR3 sequence: CASSFAGNYNEQFF. The CDR3 nucleotides read TGTGCCAGCAGTTTTGCGGGAAACTACAATGAGCAGTTCTTC.

Turning to this clone: In the same sample, other DNA sequences code for this CDR3. The rearrangement uses TRBV27 and TRBJ1-6; D remains ambiguous. The V end was cut by 3 bases, the J end by 2 bases, with 11 bases between. There are 16 residues in the CDR3. In germline, CDR1 is MNHEY, CDR2 SMNVEV (reference sequence). The CDR3 loop is CASSFSSSAYNSPLHF. CDR3 bases: TGTGCCAGCAGTTTCTCCAGTAGCGCCTATAATTCACCCCTCCACTTT.

This clone was seen a single time. The junction differs from germline at one of its ends, possibly a read error. This chain links TRBV7-9 with TRBJ2-2; the match to TRBD1 covers 8 bases. This CDR3 is built from 15 residues. Germline assignment: CDR1 SEHNR and CDR2 FQNEAQ (reference sequence). The CDR3 coding sequence is TGTTCCAGTCGACCGGGACAGGTGAACACCGGGGAGCTGTTTTTT. Its translation: CSSRPGQVNTGELFF.

The J gene is TRBJ2-1, the V gene TRBV5-1, with TRBD2 identical over 7 bases. The CDR3 loop spans 14 amino acids. Losses at the gene ends were 0 bases for V and 8 bases for J; bases not matched to a gene: 5. Germline lookup yields CDR1 SGHRS and CDR2 YFSETQ. As DNA, the CDR3 is TGCGCCAGCAGCTTGGGGACTAGGCCAGATGAGCAGTTCTTC. This encodes CASSLGTRPDEQFF.

The J gene is TRBJ2-1, the V gene TRBV27; 9 bases agree with TRBD1. Germline CDR1 and CDR2: MNHEY and SMNVEV (reference sequence). The V and J ends lost 2 bases and 7 bases, in that order; junction bases with no gene match: 6. The CDR3 contains 15 residues. The CDR3 protein is CASSLLQGARNEQFF. CDR3 nucleotides: TGTGCCAGCAGTTTACTACAGGGGGCGCGAAATGAGCAGTTCTTC.

This chain connects TRBV7-9 to TRBJ2-5, with D tentatively TRBD1 (6 bases). CDR1 SEHNR and CDR2 FQNEAQ come from the germline V gene (reference sequence). V was clipped by 2 bases and J by 5 bases, with 9 bases between them. The CDR3 has 13 amino acids. The CDR3 nucleotides read TGTGCCAGCAGCTTAACAGGGACCGAGACCCAGTACTTC. Encoded protein: CASSLTGTETQYF.

The chain is built from TRBV7-9 and TRBJ1-5; D is ambiguous. V lost 5 bases, J lost 0 bases, and 11 bases lay in between. The CDR3 extends over 15 amino acids. Germline-derived CDR1 and CDR2 are SEHNR and FQNEAQ (reference sequence). The CDR3 DNA follows: TGTGCCAGCAGCCCGAACGGGAATAGCAATCAGCCCCAGCATTTT. Translated: CASSPNGNSNQPQHF.

This clone was detected once. V usage is TRBV6-4 and J usage is TRBJ1-5; TRBD1 aligns across 8 bases. The CDR3 totals 19 residues. Germline V gives CDR1 MRHNA, CDR2 SNTAGT. The J segment lost 0 bases and the V segment lost 2 bases, leaving 12 bases of the junction unmatched. This chain's CDR3 is CASSDPGQGYYISNQPQHF. The CDR3, as DNA: TGTGCCAGCAGTGACCCTGGACAGGGCTACTATATTAGCAATCAGCCCCAGCATTTT.

The chain recombines TRBV7-8 with TRBJ2-1; possible D gene TRBD2, 5 bases. This CDR3 comprises 16 residues. Germline V gene sequence: CDR1 SGHVS, CDR2 FQNEAQ. The V end lost 2 bases, the J end lost 5 bases, and 16 bases lay between the germline ends. The CDR3 reads CASSLQEGAAHNEQFF. CDR3 sequence (DNA): TGTGCCAGCAGCTTACAGGAAGGAGCGGCCCACAATGAGCAGTTCTTC.